This T cell receptor beta chain appears in the sequencing data of a study of a mutant IDH1 vaccine in newly diagnosed glioma listed by TCRdb under 2021. Study-level background: Vaccination was initiated 4-6 weeks after radiotherapy alone, or concurrently with temozolomide cycles in the chemotherapy-containing groups. Of the approximately 33 treated patients, approximately 62% were male and 37.5% were female, and the mean age was roughly 40 years. Before enrollment, patients had received standard therapy of radiotherapy alone, temozolomide alone, or radiochemotherapy with temozolomide; most received the combination. The week-35 safety follow-up was designated visit V12, and the week-47 end of study was designated visit V13. Peripheral blood was drawn at six visits: V03 (baseline), V05, V07, V10, V12 and V13. Longitudinal TCRB deep sequencing was performed for 25 to 30 treated patients wherever samples were available for exploratory analyses. Findings and caveats that apply to the study as a whole: It was noted by the authors that analyses of patient blood samples could not be reproduced owing to sample limitations. Vaccine-induced immune responses across multiple MHC alleles were detected in 93.3% of patients. Selection of PBMC samples for TCRB deep sequencing was based on availability. Pseudoprogression appeared unrelated to alterations in the top peripheral T cell clonotypes detected by TCRB sequencing.

Cut back by 0 bases and 7 bases, the V and J ends lie 5 bases apart. The germline V gene yields SGDLS for CDR1 and YYNGEE for CDR2. Including cysteine and phenylalanine, the CDR3 has 12 amino acids. The retained sequence is limited to the CDR3, 36 bases, with the frame set at the first base. This specimen's time point label, per the study, means: week 47, end of study. Every vaccine dose consisted of 300 ug of a 20-mer mutant IDH1 peptide in Montanide, administered subcutaneously together with topical imiquimod. Patients received eight vaccinations in weeks 1, 3, 5, 7, 11, 15, 19 and 23, corresponding to visits V03 through V10. Donors had newly diagnosed WHO grade 3 or 4 IDH1-mutant astrocytomas with loss of nuclear ATRX. The samples were drawn from NOA16, a multicentre, single-arm, open-label phase I trial in Germany that tested a mutant IDH1 peptide vaccine in humans for the first time. Genomic DNA for TCRB sequencing was extracted from EDTA blood using the DNeasy Blood and Tissue Kit.

Libraries were prepared through the immunoSEQ multiplex PCR assay. Rearranged TCR beta chain sequences were amplified using the hsTCRB Kit according to the manufacturer's protocol. TCRB libraries were sequenced on an Illumina MiSeq. In the authors' own workflow: The kit vendor's proprietary platform handled demultiplexing, trimming and gene mapping. Imported from immuneACCESS, the table was reduced by TCRdb to in-frame sequences with V and J called. These copies leave out some clones; in studies compared against another copy, an unresolved V gene accounts for under half, and the cause of the remainder is not known. V and J calls and clone size come straight from that table; D and trimming were deduced from the DNA. This sample gives tens of thousands of clones in total; roughly 87% of them show up just once. The ten top clones hold 3.2% of the sample. Worth noting for this clone: No antigen is known for it. No clone much larger than this one lies a single base away; base qualities are absent.

The V and J genes are TRBV9 and TRBJ2-1, with the D segment identity uncertain. The clonotype was recovered from a woman aged 45-59 years with glioma. Material: PBMCs, obtained from a glioma patient whose treatment included an IDH1 peptide vaccine. This receptor has the CDR3 CASSVERNEQFF. The DNA is as follows: TGTGCCAGCAGCGTAGAGCGAAATGAGCAGTTCTTC.